This T cell receptor (beta chain) derives from a study of blood T cell repertoires in COVID-19 (TCRdb year 2020). For context, the study as a whole: Collaborator samples came from the United States, Italy and Spain and covered acute and convalescent phases of COVID-19. Subjects who had been exposed to COVID-19, were actively infected with it, or had recovered from it provided the deeply sampled blood TCRbeta repertoires that made up the dataset. The samples were drawn from the first 160 participants of the ongoing ImmuneRACE study and from more than 1,000 subjects provided by 6 global collaborators. The repertoires were released in a freely available public database intended as a resource for research on the immune response to SARS-CoV-2. Where HLA class I and class II types were available, the types were taken from metadata supplied by the sample provider, not from assay-based typing. The material from the prospective study consisted of cDNA or gDNA derived from T cells, B-cell-depleted T cells, or PBMCs. The sample metadata nearly always contained a de-identified subject ID, COVID-19 status, age in years and sex. The investigation overall reported the following: Clinical and demographic metadata were provided uncurated, with the amount varying by source and participant.

The immunoSEQ Assay, a bias-controlled multiplex PCR, was used to amplify TCRbeta CDR3 regions from genomic DNA. The paper's data handling went like this. Nucleated cell counts per sample were estimated from amplification of reference gene primers within the assay. To quantify the absolute abundance of each unique TCRbeta CDR3 rearrangement, sequence reads were collapsed and filtered. For each sample, productive Simpson clonality was calculated by taking the square root of Simpson's diversity index across productive rearrangements. Not all clones reach the TCRdb copy of this immuneACCESS table, which keeps in-frame sequences only. Checked studies attribute under half of the gap to unresolved V genes and leave the rest unexplained. The V and J calls and clone size were taken over from that table, and D and trimming were inferred from the DNA. This sample has about 75,000 clones in its table, and 88% of those were observed once. The leading ten clones occupy over 6% of the sample.

This clone was detected once. There is no known antigen for this receptor. No much larger clone is present one base from it, and per-base qualities are unavailable. Collaborating institutions collected whole blood in K2EDTA tubes following their own protocols. For TCRbeta analysis, collaborator samples were shipped as frozen whole blood, as isolated PBMCs, or as DNA extracted from either sample type. Material for sequencing was peripheral blood. This receptor was obtained from a woman in her 70s with acute or convalescent COVID-19.

The DNA reads TGTGCCACCAGCCATGCGAGGGGAGGGGGGCAGCAAGAGACCCAGTACTTC. Its protein reads: CATSHARGGGQQETQYF. The chain was built from TRBV24-1 and TRBJ2-5, with TRBD2 perhaps the D gene, on 7 matching bases. CDR1 and CDR2 are drawn from the germline V gene: KGHDR, SFDVKD. V gives up 7 bases and J gives up 2 bases, and the segment between their germline ends measures 22 bases. The CDR3 starts with the cysteine, ends with the phenylalanine, and has 17 residues. This entry keeps only the CDR3 DNA: 51 bases, framed from base 1.